This T cell receptor (beta chain) was sequenced for a study of blood T cells in healthy people across ages. The study's findings and limits: Long-lived donors exceeded aged donors in naive CD4+ cells and diversity.

The second PCR ran roughly 7 to 11 cycles with a sample-barcoded 5' primer and J-beta primers. TCRdb itself ran the 5' RACE reads through MiXCR, one entry per CDR3 protein. The table lists 1.5 million to 1.9 million distinct CDR3 sequences, roughly two fifths of them singletons. This CDR3 has 17 amino acids. Worth noting for this clonotype: Antigen unknown. The junction differs from germline at one of its ends, possibly a read error.

The sample comprised blood. The receptor comes from a woman between 18 and 29 years old in good health. This chain connects TRBV12-3 or TRBV12-4 to TRBJ2-3; 9 positions match TRBD2. The CDR3: CASSPSGRGGRTDAQYF. The CDR3 DNA follows: TGTGCCAGCAGTCCCTCTGGGCGGGGGGGCCGCACAGATGCGCAGTATTTT.